The clone carrying this T cell receptor (beta chain) has only a few counts. Scientists made TCR beta libraries using quantitative 5'-RACE with molecular barcodes. TCRdb re-called the 5' RACE reads with MiXCR, one entry per CDR3 protein. The table shows about 250,000 distinct CDR3 sequences, with more than 20% occurring only once. This record comes from a study of CD8 T cells in ankylosing spondylitis. The CDR3 extends over 14 amino acids. Germline CDR1 is DFQATT and CDR2 is SNEGSKA (reference sequence). The V gene lost 0 bases and the J gene lost 1 base, with 9 bases spanning the gap. The receptor comes from a male donor with ankylosing spondylitis or in good health (not recorded which). The J gene is TRBJ1-1, the V gene TRBV20-1; D uncertain. The specimen was blood, either unsorted or a sorted T cell fraction (not recorded which). The CDR3 sequence is CSARDGHPNTEAFF. The CDR3 nucleotides are TGCAGTGCTAGAGACGGGCATCCGAACACTGAAGCTTTCTTT.